A single sample gave rise to the 26 T cell receptor beta chains below, sequenced in a study of blood T cell repertoires in COVID-19. This table comes from immunoSEQ multiplex PCR, and its TCRdb copy is limited to in-frame clones, with some not included. The sample lists just under 75,000 clones, 65% to 85% occurring once. Sequencing was performed on peripheral blood. Source of these receptors: a man aged 80 or over with active or convalescent COVID-19.

The chain uses TRBV7-2 and TRBJ2-3; no reliable D call. The CDR3 has 13 amino acids. The germline V gene has CDR1 SGHTA and CDR2 FQGNSA. The germline V and J ends were trimmed by 4 bases and 4 bases, with 9 bases remaining between them. CDR3 region: CASSSTVADTQYF. The CDR3 DNA sequence: TGTGCCAGCAGCTCGACTGTCGCAGATACGCAGTATTTT.

This clone was detected only a few times. For the CDR3, the DNA is TGTGCCAGCAAGGGAGAGGGCAATCAGCCCCAGCATTTT. Its protein is CASKGEGNQPQHF. This chain uses TRBV6-5 with TRBJ1-5; unclear D gene. Germline V CDR1 and CDR2: MNHEY, SVGAGI. V gave up 7 bases and J gave up 2 bases, with 9 bases separating them. This CDR3 region has 13 residues.

The chain couples TRBV30 to TRBJ2-3; unclear D gene. Germline CDR1 reads GTSNPN; CDR2 reads SVGIG (reference sequence). Trimming stripped 0 bases from V and 4 bases from J, with 8 bases between. The CDR3 is 13 residues long. The CDR3 is CAWSVRIADTQYF. The CDR3 DNA reads as TGTGCCTGGAGTGTCAGAATCGCAGATACGCAGTATTTT. The entire variable domain, with the rest obtained from reference TRBV30 and TRBJ2-3, is as follows: SQTIHQWPATLVQPVGSPLSLECTVEGTSNPNLYWYRQAAGRGLQLLFYSVGIGQISSEVPQNLSASRPQDRQFILSSKKLLLSDSGFYLCAWSVRIADTQYFGPGTRLTVL.

The J gene is TRBJ1-4, the V gene TRBV11-2, with 7 bases identical to TRBD1. This CDR3 comprises 14 residues. The V segment lost 5 bases and the J segment 4 bases; nucleotides outside the gene matches: 4. CDR1 and CDR2 (germline): SGHAT, FQNNGV. CDR3 loop: CASSVQGFNEKLFF. For the CDR3, the DNA is TGTGCCAGCAGCGTACAGGGGTTTAATGAAAAACTGTTTTTT.

The V call is TRBV7-8, the J call TRBJ2-3; TRBD2 matches 13 bases. CDR1 is SGHVS and CDR2 is FQNEAQ in the germline V gene. V was clipped by 4 bases and J by 14 bases; unmatched bases: 9. This CDR3 is 14 amino acids long. CDR3 sequence reads: CASSSGLAGDVPYF. The CDR3 region has the DNA TGTGCCAGCAGCTCCGGACTAGCGGGAGATGTCCCGTATTTT.

This chain uses TRBV6-5 with TRBJ2-7; TRBD1 matches 9 bases. CDR1 and CDR2 from the germline V gene are MNHEY and SVGAGI. V lost 6 bases and J lost 4; bases outside the gene matches: 7. The CDR3 covers 14 residues. The chain's CDR3 is CASSRRDRDYEQYF. CDR3 nucleotide sequence: TGTGCCAGCAGCCGCCGGGACAGGGATTACGAGCAGTACTTC.

The chain joins TRBV20-1 to TRBJ1-1; the D is unclear. Germline V gene lookup returns CDR1 DFQATT and CDR2 SNEGSKA (reference sequence). This CDR3 spans 11 amino acids. The V and J ends lost 6 bases and 7 bases respectively, with 12 bases between them. CDR3 sequence: CSASVGNEAFF. CDR3 bases: TGCAGTGCCTCGGTCGGGAATGAAGCTTTCTTT.

The chain combines TRBV28 with TRBJ1-1, with 7 bases matching TRBD1. The CDR3 runs to 13 residues. The junction had 6 bases not matched to a gene; V was cut back by 6 bases and J by 5 bases. Germline loops: CDR1 MDHEN, CDR2 SYDVKM. The CDR3 loop is CASRRQGRTEAFF. The CDR3 DNA is TGTGCCAGCAGAAGACAGGGACGAACTGAAGCTTTCTTT.

The rearrangement uses TRBV18 and TRBJ2-3; 7 bases align to TRBD1. Germline CDR1 is KGHSH and CDR2 is LQKENI. There are 16 residues in the CDR3. With 0 bases clipped from V and 0 bases from J, the junction kept 3 bases outside the gene matches. The CDR3 loop reads CASSPPRTGSTDTQYF. The CDR3 coding sequence is TGTGCCAGCTCACCACCTCGGACAGGAAGCACAGATACGCAGTATTTT.

The V gene is TRBV5-4, the J gene TRBJ2-5; tentative D call: TRBD1 (6 bases). CDR3 length: 14 residues. Germline values: CDR1 SGHNT, CDR2 YYREEE (reference sequence). V lost 0 bases and J lost 4, with 10 bases in between. Here the CDR3 DNA reads TGTGCCAGCAGCTTGGCAGGGGTGGGAGAGACCCAGTACTTC. It translates to CASSLAGVGETQYF.

The DNA for the CDR3 is TGTGCCAGCAGTTTAGGACTAGTCTACGAGCAGTACTTC. Encoded protein: CASSLGLVYEQYF. This chain uses TRBV27 with TRBJ2-7; 7 nucleotides match TRBD2. CDR1 is MNHEY and CDR2 is SMNVEV in the germline V gene (reference sequence). This CDR3 has 13 amino acids. Germline trimming cut 2 bases from V and 3 bases from J; bases unmatched to any gene: 1.

V gene TRBV6-5 combines with J gene TRBJ1-5, with D hard to call. Germline-derived CDR1 and CDR2 are MNHEY and SVGAGI. CDR3 length: 13 residues. V lost 6 bases, J lost 0 bases, and 6 bases lay in between. The CDR3 bases are TGTGCCAGCAGCCTAAATAGCAATCAGCCCCAGCATTTT. It specifies CASSLNSNQPQHF.

J is TRBJ2-2 and V is TRBV5-6, with TRBD2 matching over 7 bases. The CDR3 is 17 residues long. From germline, CDR1 is SGHDT and CDR2 YYEEEE. V was pared by 2 bases and J by 0 bases, with 7 bases of the junction left unmatched. CDR3 region: CASSLWRDYPNTGELFF. CDR3 DNA: TGTGCCAGCAGCTTATGGAGGGACTATCCGAACACCGGGGAGCTGTTTTTT.

The rearrangement links TRBV28 to TRBJ1-2; TRBD1 might be the D (6 bases). Germline V gene lookup returns CDR1 MDHEN and CDR2 SYDVKM. There are 13 residues in the CDR3. V lost 3 bases, J lost 8 bases, and 13 bases lay in between. The CDR3 reads CASSFSSGDGYTF. The CDR3 nucleotides read TGTGCCAGCAGTTTTAGTTCAGGGGACGGCTACACCTTC.

The chain has TRBV18 and TRBJ1-1; D possibly corresponds to TRBD1 (5 bases). Between the trimmed V and J ends, which lost 4 bases and 2 bases, there was a span of 8 bases. This CDR3 spans 13 amino acids. Looked up from germline, CDR1 is KGHSH and CDR2 is LQKENI. The CDR3 here is CASSQDRNTEAFF. In nucleotides, the CDR3 is TGTGCCAGCTCACAAGACAGAAACACTGAAGCTTTCTTT.

The chain carries TRBV5-6 and TRBJ2-5; D might be TRBD2 (5 bases). Trimming took off 1 base at V and 5 bases at J, with 6 bases between the two ends. Looked up from germline, CDR1 is SGHDT and CDR2 is YYEEEE. CDR3 length: 12 amino acids. The chain's CDR3 is CASSLSGETQYF. The CDR3 nucleotides are TGTGCCAGCAGCTTGTCGGGGGAGACCCAGTACTTC. Full variable domain (outside the CDR3, taken from reference TRBV5-6 and TRBJ2-5): DAGVTQSPTHLIKTRGQQVTLRCSPKSGHDTVSWYQQALGQGPQFIFQYYEEEERQRGNFPDRFSGHQFPNYSSELNVNALLLGDSALYLCASSLSGETQYFGPGTRLLVL.

The chain combines TRBV7-9 with TRBJ2-7; 8 positions match TRBD1. Germline CDR1 and CDR2: SEHNR and FQNEAQ (reference sequence). Germline trimming cut 3 bases from V and 4 bases from J; bases unmatched to any gene: 8. There are 15 residues in the CDR3. The CDR3 DNA is TGTGCCAGCAGCTTCGTCAGGGGGCTTTCTTACGAGCAGTACTTC. It is translated as CASSFVRGLSYEQYF.

The chain is built from TRBV2 and TRBJ1-4, with 10 positions matching TRBD1. Germline CDR1 reads SNHLY; CDR2 reads FYNNEI. CDR3 length equals 13 residues. After removal of 6 bases from V and 12 bases from J, the junction contained 7 bases not matched to a gene. As DNA, the CDR3 is TGTGCCAGCAGCGGGACAGGGGTGAGGGAACTGTTTTTT. This encodes CASSGTGVRELFF.

The rearrangement links TRBV19 to TRBJ2-1, with 10 bases lining up with TRBD2. In germline, CDR1 is LNHDA, CDR2 SQIVND (reference sequence). The V and J ends lost 5 bases and 9 bases, in that order; junction bases with no gene match: 10. The CDR3 sequence is 15 residues long. The CDR3 reads CASSFVGTSVGEQFF. The CDR3 region has the DNA TGTGCCAGTAGTTTCGTAGGGACTAGCGTGGGTGAGCAGTTCTTC.

This clone has a handful of counts. The chain employs TRBV28 and TRBJ1-5; no clear D gene. The CDR3 sequence is 12 residues long. Trimming removed 2 bases from V and 6 bases from J, with 5 bases in between. CDR1 MDHEN and CDR2 SYDVKM come from the germline V gene. In DNA form, the CDR3 reads TGTGCCAGCAGTTTACTCTTTCAGCCCCAGCATTTT. Translation gives CASSLLFQPQHF.

This clone showed up just a few times. The J gene is TRBJ2-2, the V gene TRBV27, with D possibly TRBD1 on 5 matching bases. The V and J ends lost 7 bases and 2 bases respectively, with 17 bases between them. The germline gives CDR1 MNHEY, CDR2 SMNVEV (reference sequence). The CDR3 loop spans 16 amino acids. This CDR3 reads CASIGQTRLNTGELFF. The CDR3 bases are TGTGCCAGCATTGGACAAACCCGACTTAACACCGGGGAGCTGTTTTTT.

This chain joins TRBV5-1 and TRBJ2-2; TRBD1 agrees at 8 bases. CDR1 is SGHRS, CDR2 YFSETQ, per germline. The CDR3 consists of 14 residues. Trimming took 4 bases from V and 8 from J; bases not matched to a gene: 7. The CDR3 here is CASSPQGARGELFF. The CDR3 bases are TGCGCCAGCAGCCCCCAGGGGGCGCGAGGGGAGCTGTTTTTT.

The V and J genes are TRBV2 and TRBJ2-5, with D possibly matching TRBD2 (6 bases). V lost 6 bases, J lost 3 bases, and 17 bases lay in between. This CDR3 is 15 amino acids long. Germline V lookup: CDR1 SNHLY, CDR2 FYNNEI. The CDR3 DNA is TGTGCCAGCAGACCCCGAGAACTAGCAGAAGAGACCCAGTACTTC. It is translated as CASRPRELAEETQYF. The full variable domain, with the rest looked up from reference TRBV2 and TRBJ2-5, is EPEVTQTPSHQVTQMGQEVILRCVPISNHLYFYWYRQILGQKVEFLVSFYNNEISEKSEIFDDQFSVERPDGSNFTLKIRSTKLEDSAMYFCASRPRELAEETQYFGPGTRLLVL.

This clone was counted once. This chain connects TRBV6-2 or TRBV6-3 to TRBJ1-2; no firm D call. V was trimmed by 4 bases and J by 3 bases, leaving 12 bases between them. Germline V gives CDR1 MNHEY, CDR2 SVGEGT. The CDR3 totals 14 residues. This CDR3 is CASSSRPIHYGYTF. The DNA for the CDR3 is TGTGCCAGCAGTTCTAGACCCATCCACTATGGCTACACCTTC.

The rearrangement links TRBV21-1 to TRBJ2-4; the table's D call TRBD2 went unverified against the DNA. TRBV21-1 is designated a pseudogene. The CDR3 runs to 20 residues. The CDR3 loop is CASSRATGLAGGLAKNIQYF. As DNA, the CDR3 is TGTGCCAGCAGCAGGGCGACAGGACTAGCGGGGGGTCTAGCCAAAAACATTCAGTACTTC.

This chain joins TRBV11-3 and TRBJ2-2; 7 bases map to TRBD2. J gave up 6 bases and V 1 base, and 11 bases lay outside the gene matches. The V gene's germline CDR1 is SGHNT and CDR2 YENEEA. The CDR3 is made up of 17 amino acids. The CDR3 sequence is CASSLGVSAGVPGELFF. DNA of the CDR3: TGTGCCAGCAGCTTAGGGGTCTCTGCGGGAGTCCCCGGGGAGCTGTTTTTT.